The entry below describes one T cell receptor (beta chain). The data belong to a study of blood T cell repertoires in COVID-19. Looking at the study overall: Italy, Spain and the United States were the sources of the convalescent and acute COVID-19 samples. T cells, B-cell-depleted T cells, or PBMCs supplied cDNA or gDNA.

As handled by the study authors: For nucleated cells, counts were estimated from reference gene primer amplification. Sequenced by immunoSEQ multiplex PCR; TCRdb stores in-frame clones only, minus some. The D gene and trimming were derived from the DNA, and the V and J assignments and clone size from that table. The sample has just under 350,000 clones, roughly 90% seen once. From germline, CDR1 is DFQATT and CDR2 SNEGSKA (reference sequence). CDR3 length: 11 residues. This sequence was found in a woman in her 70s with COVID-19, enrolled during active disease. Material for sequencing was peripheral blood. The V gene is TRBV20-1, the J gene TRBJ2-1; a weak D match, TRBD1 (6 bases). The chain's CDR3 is CRGDTYNEQFF. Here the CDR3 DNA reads TGCAGGGGGGACACCTACAATGAGCAGTTCTTC.